The 18 T cell receptor beta chains below all came from one sample that was sequenced in a study of T-cell reconstitution after alpha-beta-depleted transplantation in children. The library targeted TCRbeta and was prepared with unique molecular identifiers. TCRdb reanalysed the PCR reads using MiXCR and keeps one entry per CDR3 protein. The data show 350,000 to 400,000 distinct CDR3 sequences, roughly 22% seen once. Sequencing was performed on PBMCs from the stem cell graft donor, taken from the stem cell graft. These receptor sequences come from a human donor who donated a stem cell graft to a child with acute myeloid leukemia.

The chain recombines TRBV29-1 with TRBJ2-3; possibly TRBD1 or TRBD2 for D (6 bases each). In germline, CDR1 is SQVTM, CDR2 ANQGSEA. The CDR3 runs to 15 residues. Between the trimmed V and J ends, which lost 2 bases and 6 bases, there was a span of 18 bases. The CDR3 is CSVEPPNRGRDTQYF. DNA of the CDR3: TGCAGCGTTGAACCACCCAACCGGGGGCGGGATACGCAGTATTTT.

This clonotype was counted many times. V is TRBV20-1 and J is TRBJ2-7, with 7 bases lining up with TRBD1. The CDR3 has 14 residues. Trimming took 5 bases from V and 7 from J; bases not matched to a gene: 14. Germline-derived CDR1 and CDR2 are DFQATT and SNEGSKA (reference sequence). CDR3 DNA sequence: TGCAGTGCTGGGAGTCGGGACAGAGTGGGGGAGCAGTACTTC. This codes for CSAGSRDRVGEQYF.

This clonotype was detected only a few times. As DNA, the CDR3 is TGTGCCAGCAGTTTAGGACTAGTTCGGGGCGATGAGCAGTTCTTC. It yields the protein CASSLGLVRGDEQFF. The chain combines TRBV12-3 or TRBV12-4 with TRBJ2-1; a weak D match, TRBD2 (6 bases). The length of the CDR3 is 15 residues. V was clipped by 1 base and J by 8 bases, with 15 bases between them.

This clonotype was picked up a small number of times. The chain employs TRBV7-9 and TRBJ2-1; 12 bases are shared with TRBD2. After removal of 5 bases from V and 7 bases from J, the junction contained 12 bases not matched to a gene. From germline, CDR1 is SEHNR and CDR2 FQNEAQ (reference sequence). CDR3 size: 17 residues. CDR3 amino acids: CASSTRKTSGSRNEQFF. In DNA form, the CDR3 reads TGTGCCAGCAGCACGCGAAAGACTAGCGGGAGCCGTAATGAGCAGTTCTTC.

V usage is TRBV7-2 and J usage is TRBJ1-2; D not resolved. Trimming pared 2 bases from V and 3 bases from J, leaving 7 bases between. Germline CDR1 SGHTA, CDR2 FQGNSA. The CDR3 runs 13 residues. The CDR3 is CASSLIIDYGYTF. DNA for the CDR3: TGTGCCAGCAGCTTAATCATAGACTATGGCTACACCTTC.

This sequence joins TRBV7-9 and TRBJ2-7; D unresolved. Trimming left V 2 bases short and J 2 bases short, with 10 bases between. The germline gives CDR1 SEHNR, CDR2 FQNEAQ (reference sequence). The CDR3 length is 14 residues. CDR3 protein: CASSLRQSPYEQYF. The DNA for the CDR3 is TGTGCCAGCAGCTTAAGGCAGTCTCCCTACGAGCAGTACTTC.

This clonotype was seen a handful of times. The chain couples TRBV21-1 to TRBJ2-7. TRBV21-1 represents a pseudogene. This CDR3 spans 13 amino acids. CDR3 in DNA: TGTGCCAGCAGCCGCGACCTCTCAAAGGAGCAGTACTTC. The encoded protein is CASSRDLSKEQYF.

As DNA, the CDR3 is TGTGCCAGCAGCTCGGAGGTCTTCAATGAGCAGTTCTTC. Protein product: CASSSEVFNEQFF. The rearrangement links TRBV28 to TRBJ2-1, with D maybe TRBD2 (5 bases). V lost 6 bases and J lost 6, with 12 bases in between. The germline gives CDR1 MDHEN, CDR2 SYDVKM. The CDR3 loop spans 13 amino acids.

This clonotype was picked up a small number of times. This chain links TRBV29-1 with TRBJ1-4; D remains ambiguous. The CDR3 has 11 amino acids. Germline V gene data show CDR1 as SQVTM and CDR2 as ANQGSEA. V was shortened by 3 bases and J by 8 bases, with 7 bases between the two germline ends. CDR3: CSVEDREKLFF. DNA for the CDR3: TGCAGCGTTGAGGACCGGGAAAAACTGTTTTTT.

This sequence joins TRBV4-2 and TRBJ2-1; D unresolved. The V gene's germline CDR1 is LGHNA and CDR2 YNFKEQ. The V end lost 0 bases, the J end lost 2 bases, and 8 bases lay between the germline ends. The CDR3 spans 15 residues. This chain's CDR3 is CASSQEANAYNEQFF. The CDR3 nucleotides are TGTGCCAGCAGCCAAGAGGCGAACGCCTACAATGAGCAGTTCTTC.

This clonotype was found a few times. This chain joins TRBV12-3 or TRBV12-4 and TRBJ2-6; TRBD1 aligns across 7 bases. The CDR3 has 16 residues. V shed 4 bases and J 4 bases; nucleotides not matched to a gene: 7. CDR3 sequence (DNA): TGTGCCAGCAGTTCAACAGGGGCCGTGGGGGCCAACGTCCTGACTTTC. It specifies CASSSTGAVGANVLTF.

The V gene is TRBV28, the J gene TRBJ1-2; 8 bases line up with TRBD1. This CDR3 is 17 amino acids long. Germline V gives CDR1 MDHEN, CDR2 SYDVKM. The trim removed 2 bases at V and 3 bases at J, leaving 11 bases unmatched. CDR3 region: CASSLPPGQGAYYGYTF. The DNA for the CDR3 is TGTGCCAGCAGTTTACCGCCGGGGCAGGGGGCCTACTATGGCTACACCTTC.

This chain connects TRBV4-1 to TRBJ2-7; D possibly uses TRBD1 or TRBD2 (5 bases each). Germline values: CDR1 MGHRA, CDR2 YSYEKL. CDR3 length: 15 amino acids. V was clipped by 0 bases and J by 3 bases, with 12 bases between them. The DNA for the CDR3 is TGCGCCAGCAGCCAAGATTCTATGGGGGACTACGAGCAGTACTTC. As protein: CASSQDSMGDYEQYF.

This clonotype has a count of ten or more. The rearrangement uses TRBV20-1 and TRBJ2-7; D is ambiguous. This CDR3 contains 13 residues. V gave up 3 bases and J gave up 1 base, with 10 bases separating them. The germline CDR1 and CDR2 sequences are DFQATT and SNEGSKA (reference sequence). The CDR3 DNA sequence: TGCAGTGCTAGTGATACGGAGTCCTACGAGCAGTACTTC. It encodes CSASDTESYEQYF.

This clonotype was counted ten times or more. The rearrangement links TRBV29-1 to TRBJ1-4, with 7 positions matching TRBD1. Germline V lookup: CDR1 SQVTM, CDR2 ANQGSEA. The CDR3 has 14 residues. The CDR3 nucleotides read TGCAGTGTTTCTAAGGGGGCTCAAAATGAAAAACTGTTTTTT. This translates into CSVSKGAQNEKLFF.

This clonotype has a handful of counts. The chain carries TRBV20-1 and TRBJ2-7; the D gene is possibly TRBD2 (6 bases). The V end lost 4 bases, the J end lost 0 bases, and 16 bases lay between the germline ends. Germline V lookup: CDR1 DFQATT, CDR2 SNEGSKA (reference sequence). The CDR3 consists of 15 residues. The CDR3 spells CSATNPGVSSYEQYF. In DNA, the CDR3 is TGCAGTGCTACCAACCCGGGAGTGAGCTCCTACGAGCAGTACTTC.

This clonotype turned up a few times. The chain combines TRBV12-3 or TRBV12-4 with TRBJ1-3; tentatively, D is TRBD1 (6 bases). The V end lost 3 bases, the J end lost 0 bases, and 15 bases lay between the germline ends. The CDR3 has 17 residues. The CDR3 protein is CASSFSSGGSSGNTIYF. The DNA for the CDR3 is TGTGCCAGCAGTTTCTCCTCGGGGGGCAGCTCTGGAAACACCATATATTTT.

The chain carries TRBV14 and TRBJ2-3; D possibly corresponds to TRBD1 (5 bases). The CDR3 runs to 16 residues. CDR1 SGHDN and CDR2 FVKESK come from the germline V gene. V lost 5 bases and J 6 bases, leaving 21 bases between the germline ends. This CDR3 reads CASSARHNRRADTQYF. DNA of the CDR3: TGTGCCAGCAGCGCGAGGCACAACAGGCGCGCCGATACGCAGTATTTT. The full variable domain, completed using reference TRBV14 and TRBJ2-3, is EAGVTQFPSHSVIEKGQTVTLRCDPISGHDNLYWYRRVMGKEIKFLLHFVKESKQDESGMPNNRFLAERTGGTYSTLKVQPAELEDSGVYFCASSARHNRRADTQYFGPGTRLTVL.